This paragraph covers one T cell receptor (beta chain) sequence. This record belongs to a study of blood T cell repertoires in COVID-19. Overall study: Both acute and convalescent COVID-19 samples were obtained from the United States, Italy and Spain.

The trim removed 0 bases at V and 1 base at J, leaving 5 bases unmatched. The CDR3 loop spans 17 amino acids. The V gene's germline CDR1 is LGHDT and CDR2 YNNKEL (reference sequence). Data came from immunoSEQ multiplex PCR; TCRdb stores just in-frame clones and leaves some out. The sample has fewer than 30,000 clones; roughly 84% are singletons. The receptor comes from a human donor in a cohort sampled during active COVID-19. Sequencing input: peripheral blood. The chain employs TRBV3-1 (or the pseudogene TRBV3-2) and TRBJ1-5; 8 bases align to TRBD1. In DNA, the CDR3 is TGTGCCAGCAGCCAAGATGGACAGGGAGCGAGCAATCAGCCCCAGCATTTT. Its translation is CASSQDGQGASNQPQHF.